The entry that follows covers one TCR beta chain sequence. TCRdb reanalyzed the 5' RACE reads and collapses them to one entry per CDR3 protein, without DNA. This listing includes approximately 340,000 distinct CDR3 sequences. The record originates from a study of monozygotic twins with inflammatory bowel disease. The germline V gene has CDR1 LGHNA and CDR2 YNFKEQ. This CDR3 is built from 16 residues. This sequence joins TRBV4-2 and TRBJ2-1; TCRdb's D call, TRBD2, is unchecked because there is no DNA. The sample consisted of blood. The TCR comes from a human donor with ulcerative colitis or Crohn's disease, or a healthy co-twin of an affected twin (not recorded which). CDR3: CASSQDLAGNHNEQFF.